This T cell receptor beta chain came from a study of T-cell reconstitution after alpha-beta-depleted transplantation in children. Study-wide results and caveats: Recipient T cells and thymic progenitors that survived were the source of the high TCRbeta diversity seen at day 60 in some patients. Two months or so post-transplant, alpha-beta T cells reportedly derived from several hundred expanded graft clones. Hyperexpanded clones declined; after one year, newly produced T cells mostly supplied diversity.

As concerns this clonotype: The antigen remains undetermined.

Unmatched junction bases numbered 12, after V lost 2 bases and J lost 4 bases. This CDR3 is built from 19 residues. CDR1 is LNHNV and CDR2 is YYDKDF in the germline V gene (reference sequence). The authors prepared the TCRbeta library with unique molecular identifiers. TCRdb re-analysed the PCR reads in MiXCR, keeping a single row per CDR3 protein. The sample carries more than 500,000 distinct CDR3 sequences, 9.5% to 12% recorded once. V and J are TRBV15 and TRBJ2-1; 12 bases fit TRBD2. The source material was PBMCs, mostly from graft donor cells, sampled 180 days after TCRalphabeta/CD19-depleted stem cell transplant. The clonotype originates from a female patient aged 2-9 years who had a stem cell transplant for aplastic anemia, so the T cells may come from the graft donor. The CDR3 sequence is CATSRSTGWTSGVYNEQFF. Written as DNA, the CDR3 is TGTGCCACCAGCAGAAGCACAGGATGGACTAGCGGGGTTTACAATGAGCAGTTCTTC.